This TCR beta chain stems from a study of T-cell memory formation after mild COVID-19. Study at large: TCR clusters largely stayed donor specific.

After 5'RACE with constant-segment primers, TCR alpha and TCR beta cDNA libraries carrying sample barcodes and UMIs were obtained. TCRdb passed the 5' RACE reads through MiXCR, listing each CDR3 protein once. The profile shows about 58,000 distinct CDR3 sequences, 28% of them singletons. Regarding the study as a whole: Clones shrinking between day 15 and 85 showed a balanced CD4/CD8 split, and those that grew later tilted toward CD4+. Those CD4+ clones that contracted were mainly in CM and EM (CD8+ ones in EMRA).

On this clonotype itself: Its antigen remains unidentified.

CDR1 is SQVTM, CDR2 ANQGSEA, per germline. With 6 bases clipped from V and 7 bases from J, the junction kept 5 bases outside the gene matches. There are 12 residues in the CDR3. The chain couples TRBV29-1 to TRBJ1-5, with 8 bases that match TRBD1. The clonotype comes from a man aged 18 to 30 who had mild COVID-19 (a few samples of this study predate the infection). Cell type and time point are not known. Sequencing used PBMCs or a T cell subset sorted from them (not recorded which). The CDR3 reads CSVDREYQPQHF. The CDR3 region has the DNA TGCAGCGTGGACAGGGAATACCAGCCCCAGCATTTT.